The table lists the clone carrying this TCR beta chain with a count of one. The data stem from a study of blood T cell repertoires in COVID-19. Study-wide background: There were acute and convalescent COVID-19 samples, and they came from the United States, Italy and Spain.

One Seattle source followed patients from active infection through their disease course. Source study methods: Reference gene primer amplification gave nucleated cell count estimates. The table came from immunoSEQ multiplex PCR; TCRdb's copy has only in-frame clones and leaves some out. That table gives V, J and clone size, and the DNA gave D and trimming. The sample shows some 200,000 clones, roughly four fifths of them seen only once. The CDR3 length is 14 residues. In germline, CDR1 is MGHRA, CDR2 YSYEKL. Trimming removed 8 bases from V and 5 bases from J; junction bases left unmatched: 6. This clonotype originated in a woman older than 75 with COVID-19, enrolled during active disease. Sequenced input: peripheral blood. The J gene is TRBJ2-1, the V gene TRBV4-1; 10 bases align to TRBD2. The chain's CDR3 is CASSLAGGHNEQFF. In DNA form, the CDR3 reads TGCGCCAGCTCTTTAGCGGGGGGCCACAATGAGCAGTTCTTC.